The 21 T cell receptor beta chains below come from one sample, sequenced in a study of graft-versus-host responses after intestinal transplantation. Method: immunoSEQ multiplex PCR; TCRdb's copy keeps in-frame clones and lacks some. The sample lists more than 80,000 clones, roughly 90% occurring once. Their recognized antigens are unknown. The sample was unstimulated CD4+ T cells sorted from spleen or lymph node cells, taken before transplant. These receptors were obtained from a human donor who was the organ donor for an intestinal transplant.

This clone was recorded only once. The chain joins TRBV5-1 to TRBJ2-7; 7 nucleotides agree with TRBD1. The length of the CDR3 is 12 residues. Per the germline V gene, CDR1 is SGHRS and CDR2 is YFSETQ. V gave up 0 bases and J gave up 6 bases; unmatched junction bases: 0. The CDR3 region has the DNA TGCGCCAGCAGCTTGGGACAGGGCGAGCAGTACTTC. Amino acid sequence: CASSLGQGEQYF.

This clone was observed once. The chain carries TRBV28 and TRBJ1-1, with TRBD1 matching 8 bases. Germline values: CDR1 MDHEN, CDR2 SYDVKM. The trim removed 6 bases at V and 7 bases at J, leaving 10 bases unmatched. The CDR3 is 14 residues long. CDR3 amino acids: CASREDRAPREAFF. In DNA form, the CDR3 reads TGTGCCAGCAGAGAGGACAGGGCCCCTCGTGAAGCTTTCTTT.

The gene calls are TRBV27 and TRBJ1-5, with D possibly matching TRBD1 (6 bases). Per the germline V gene, CDR1 is MNHEY and CDR2 is SMNVEV (reference sequence). The CDR3 is 12 residues long. V lost 8 bases and J 5 bases, leaving 10 bases between the germline ends. Here the CDR3 reads CASGQTDQPQHF. The CDR3 DNA reads TGTGCCAGCGGACAGACCGATCAGCCCCAGCATTTT.

The V call is TRBV7-2, the J call TRBJ2-1, with 10 bases aligning to TRBD2. This CDR3 contains 15 residues. The V and J ends lost 1 base and 6 bases, in that order; junction bases with no gene match: 3. The germline gives CDR1 SGHTA, CDR2 FQGNSA. This chain's CDR3 is CASSLGLAGLNEQFF. CDR3 coding DNA: TGTGCCAGCAGCTTAGGACTAGCGGGTCTCAATGAGCAGTTCTTC.

CDR3 sequence: CASSQDRPGADTQYF. Here the CDR3 DNA reads TGTGCCAGCAGCCAAGACCGCCCGGGGGCAGATACGCAGTATTTT. This chain uses TRBV7-3 with TRBJ2-3, with D perhaps TRBD2 (6 bases). CDR1 is SGHTA, CDR2 FQGTGA, per germline. This CDR3 comprises 15 residues. With 5 bases removed from V and 4 bases from J, the gap between germline ends came to 16 bases.

The rearrangement joins TRBV7-9 to TRBJ2-4, with D unclear. CDR3 length: 16 residues. V dropped 5 bases and J dropped 0 bases, with 14 bases sitting between them. The germline CDR1 and CDR2 sequences are SEHNR and FQNEAQ (reference sequence). The CDR3 nucleotides read TGTGCCAGCAGCGCCCGATTCGGGTTAGCCAAAAACATTCAGTACTTC. Translation gives CASSARFGLAKNIQYF. The whole variable domain, remainder taken from reference TRBV7-9 and TRBJ2-4, is DTGVSQNPRHKITKRGQNVTFRCDPISEHNRLYWYRQTLGQGPEFLTYFQNEAQLEKSRLLSDRFSAERPKGSFSTLEIQRTEQGDSAMYLCASSARFGLAKNIQYFGAGTRLSVL.

The rearrangement joins TRBV2 to TRBJ2-5; TRBD2 matches at 7 bases. This CDR3 contains 14 residues. J was trimmed by 1 base and V by 3 bases; bases with no gene match: 2. CDR1 is SNHLY, CDR2 FYNNEI, per germline. The CDR3 DNA reads TGTGCCAGCAGTGACAAGCGGGGCCAAGAGACCCAGTACTTC. Protein sequence: CASSDKRGQETQYF. Filled out from reference TRBV2 and TRBJ2-5, the complete variable domain reads EPEVTQTPSHQVTQMGQEVILRCVPISNHLYFYWYRQILGQKVEFLVSFYNNEISEKSEIFDDQFSVERPDGSNFTLKIRSTKLEDSAMYFCASSDKRGQETQYFGPGTRLLVL.

The V and J genes are TRBV11-3 and TRBJ2-1; TRBD2 matches 10 bases. The CDR3 has 18 amino acids. Unmatched junction bases numbered 6, after V lost 1 base and J lost 0 bases. The germline CDR1 and CDR2 sequences are SGHNT and YENEEA. The CDR3 here is CASSLGTSGGGSYNEQFF. The CDR3 coding sequence is TGTGCCAGCAGCTTAGGGACTAGCGGAGGGGGCTCCTACAATGAGCAGTTCTTC.

The rearrangement uses TRBV4-1 and TRBJ2-2, with D maybe TRBD2 (6 bases). The CDR3 runs to 12 residues. CDR1 and CDR2 from the germline V gene are MGHRA and YSYEKL. Trimming took 8 bases from V and 6 from J, leaving 10 bases between them. CDR3 protein: CASGGLPGELFF. In DNA form, the CDR3 reads TGCGCCAGCGGAGGGCTACCCGGGGAGCTGTTTTTT.

The chain employs TRBV6-1 and TRBJ2-7; D not certain. The CDR3 has 12 residues. Trimming shortened V by 5 bases and J by 9 bases, and 14 bases separated the two germline ends. Looked up from germline, CDR1 is MNHNS and CDR2 is SASEGT. The CDR3 region has the DNA TGTGCCAGCAGTCTCGACTCTACGAGGCAGTACTTC. Protein: CASSLDSTRQYF.

The CDR3 DNA sequence: TGTGCCAGCAGTGAAGCCAGGGAGGGGAACACTGAAGCTTTCTTT. The encoded protein is CASSEAREGNTEAFF. The V call is TRBV2, the J call TRBJ1-1; D may be TRBD1 (5 bases). Germline CDR1 SNHLY, CDR2 FYNNEI. There are 15 residues in the CDR3. V was trimmed by 0 bases and J by 1 base, leaving 9 bases between them.

V usage is TRBV5-1 and J usage is TRBJ2-7, with 8 bases identical to TRBD1. Trimming removed 0 bases from V and 5 bases from J; junction bases left unmatched: 4. Germline V gene data show CDR1 as SGHRS and CDR2 as YFSETQ. This CDR3 region has 14 residues. CDR3 nucleotide sequence: TGCGCCAGCAGCTTGGTCCCAGGGGGCCACGAGCAGTACTTC. Residues: CASSLVPGGHEQYF.

This clone was counted a single time. The genes are TRBV7-2 and TRBJ2-1; 12 positions match TRBD2. Losses at the gene ends were 0 bases for V and 1 base for J; bases not matched to a gene: 7. Per germline, CDR1 SGHTA and CDR2 FQGNSA. The CDR3 spans 19 residues. The CDR3 sequence is CASSLALAGGPFSYNEQFF. The CDR3 DNA sequence: TGTGCCAGCAGCTTAGCCCTAGCGGGGGGGCCTTTTTCCTACAATGAGCAGTTCTTC.

The genes are TRBV4-3 and TRBJ2-3; 8 bases are shared with TRBD2. The CDR3 covers 17 residues. Losses at the gene ends were 0 bases for V and 5 bases for J; bases not matched to a gene: 10. Per the germline V gene, CDR1 is LGHNA and CDR2 is YSLEER. The CDR3 DNA follows: TGCGCCAGCAGCCAAGAGGTTGGGCAGCGGGAGATAGATACGCAGTATTTT. Protein sequence: CASSQEVGQREIDTQYF.

V is TRBV30 and J is TRBJ1-1; TRBD1 aligns across 12 bases. V was pared by 2 bases and J by 0 bases, with 4 bases of the junction left unmatched. Germline V gene sequence: CDR1 GTSNPN, CDR2 SVGIG (reference sequence). The CDR3 covers 16 residues. This CDR3 is CAWSSRDRGLNTEAFF. As DNA, the CDR3 is TGTGCCTGGAGTTCCCGGGACAGGGGGCTGAACACTGAAGCTTTCTTT.

The CDR3 reads CASSLSTQENTEAFF. Here the CDR3 DNA reads TGTGCCAGCAGCTTGTCCACACAAGAGAACACTGAAGCTTTCTTT. The rearrangement joins TRBV5-4 to TRBJ1-1; D remains ambiguous. Germline V CDR1 and CDR2: SGHNT, YYREEE (reference sequence). The V gene lost 1 base and the J gene lost 1 base, with 11 bases spanning the gap. This CDR3 has 15 amino acids.

Details on this clone: The junction departs from germline at one end; a sequencing error may be responsible. The chain is built from TRBV18 and TRBJ2-7; no definite D call. The CDR3 length is 12 residues. CDR1 KGHSH and CDR2 LQKENI come from the germline V gene. The CDR3 protein is CASSPAAYGQYF. The CDR3 nucleotides are TGTGCCAGCTCACCGGCGGCCTACGGGCAGTACTTC.

V usage is TRBV5-4 and J usage is TRBJ2-7; 7 nucleotides line up with TRBD2. From germline, CDR1 is SGHNT and CDR2 YYREEE (reference sequence). V shed 1 base and J 0 bases; nucleotides not matched to a gene: 4. The CDR3 length is 15 residues. The CDR3 reads CASSLRGGGSYEQYF. As DNA, the CDR3 is TGTGCCAGCAGCTTGCGAGGCGGGGGCTCCTACGAGCAGTACTTC.

This sequence joins TRBV9 and TRBJ2-2; possibly TRBD1 for D (6 bases). The V gene's germline CDR1 is SGDLS and CDR2 YYNGEE. The CDR3 extends over 16 amino acids. The V end lost 4 bases, the J end lost 1 base, and 14 bases lay between the germline ends. This CDR3 is CASSPAGTWNTGELFF. The DNA of the CDR3 is TGTGCCAGCAGCCCCGCTGGGACATGGAACACCGGGGAGCTGTTTTTT.

The table lists this clone with a few counts. The J gene is TRBJ2-7, the V gene TRBV5-6, with 10 bases matching TRBD2. This CDR3 is 15 amino acids long. Germline assignment: CDR1 SGHDT and CDR2 YYEEEE. After removal of 0 bases from V and 9 bases from J, the junction contained 9 bases not matched to a gene. The DNA for the CDR3 is TGTGCCAGCAGCTTGGCCCATCCGGGACTAGCGCCGCAGTACTTC. Protein sequence: CASSLAHPGLAPQYF. Looking up the rest from reference TRBV5-6 and TRBJ2-7 gives the full variable domain: DAGVTQSPTHLIKTRGQQVTLRCSPKSGHDTVSWYQQALGQGPQFIFQYYEEEERQRGNFPDRFSGHQFPNYSSELNVNALLLGDSALYLCASSLAHPGLAPQYFGPGTRLTVT.

The chain links TRBV6-5 to TRBJ1-2, with D possibly TRBD1 on 5 matching bases. Trimming left V 10 bases short and J 2 bases short, with 11 bases between. From germline, CDR1 is MNHEY and CDR2 SVGAGI. This CDR3 contains 12 residues. The CDR3 sequence is CATHRGNYGYTF. The CDR3 nucleotides are TGTGCCACCCACCGGGGGAACTATGGCTACACCTTC.